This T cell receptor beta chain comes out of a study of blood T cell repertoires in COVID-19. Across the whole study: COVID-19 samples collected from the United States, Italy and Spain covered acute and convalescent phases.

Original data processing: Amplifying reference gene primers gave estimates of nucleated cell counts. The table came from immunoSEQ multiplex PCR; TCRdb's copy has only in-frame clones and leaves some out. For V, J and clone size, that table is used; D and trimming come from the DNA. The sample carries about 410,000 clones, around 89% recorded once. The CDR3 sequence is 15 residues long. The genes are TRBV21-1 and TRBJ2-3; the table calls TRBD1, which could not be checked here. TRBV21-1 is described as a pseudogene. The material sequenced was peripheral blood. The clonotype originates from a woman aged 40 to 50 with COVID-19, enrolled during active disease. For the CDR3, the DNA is TGTGCCAGCGGCAACAGGGGGCGGTTCACAGATACGCAGTATTTT. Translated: CASGNRGRFTDTQYF.